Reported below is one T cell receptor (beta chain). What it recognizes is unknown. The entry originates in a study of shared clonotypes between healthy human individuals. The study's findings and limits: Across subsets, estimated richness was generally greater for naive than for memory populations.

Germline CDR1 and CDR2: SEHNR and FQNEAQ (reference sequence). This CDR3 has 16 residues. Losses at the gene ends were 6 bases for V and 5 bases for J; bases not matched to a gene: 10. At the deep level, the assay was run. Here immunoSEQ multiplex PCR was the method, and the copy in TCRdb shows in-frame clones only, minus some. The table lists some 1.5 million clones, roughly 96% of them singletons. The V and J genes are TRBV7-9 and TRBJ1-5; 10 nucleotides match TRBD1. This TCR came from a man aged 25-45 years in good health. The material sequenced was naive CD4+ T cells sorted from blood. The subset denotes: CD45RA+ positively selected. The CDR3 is CASSRFGQGGYQPQHF. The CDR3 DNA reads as TGTGCCAGCAGTCGCTTTGGACAGGGGGGGTATCAGCCCCAGCATTTT.